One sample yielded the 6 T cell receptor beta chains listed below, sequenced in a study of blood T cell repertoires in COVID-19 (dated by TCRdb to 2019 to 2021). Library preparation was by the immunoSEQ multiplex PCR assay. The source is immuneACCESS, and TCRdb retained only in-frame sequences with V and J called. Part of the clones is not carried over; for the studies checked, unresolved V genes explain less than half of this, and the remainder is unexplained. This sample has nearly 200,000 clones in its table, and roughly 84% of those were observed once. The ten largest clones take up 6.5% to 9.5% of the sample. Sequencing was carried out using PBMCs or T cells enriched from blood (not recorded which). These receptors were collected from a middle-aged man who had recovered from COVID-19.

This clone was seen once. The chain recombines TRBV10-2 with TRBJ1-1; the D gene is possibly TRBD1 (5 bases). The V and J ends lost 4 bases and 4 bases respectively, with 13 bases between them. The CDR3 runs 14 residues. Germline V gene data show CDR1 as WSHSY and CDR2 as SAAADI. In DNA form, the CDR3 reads TGCGCCAGCAGTGGGGGGGTCGTGGGCACTGAAGCTTTCTTT. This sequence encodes CASSGGVVGTEAFF.

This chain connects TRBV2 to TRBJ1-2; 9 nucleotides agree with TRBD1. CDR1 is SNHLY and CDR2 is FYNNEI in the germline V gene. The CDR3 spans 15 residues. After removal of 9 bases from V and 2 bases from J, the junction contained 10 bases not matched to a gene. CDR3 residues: CASSRQTGGNYGYTF. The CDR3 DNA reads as TGTGCCAGTAGTCGGCAGACAGGGGGGAACTATGGCTACACCTTC.

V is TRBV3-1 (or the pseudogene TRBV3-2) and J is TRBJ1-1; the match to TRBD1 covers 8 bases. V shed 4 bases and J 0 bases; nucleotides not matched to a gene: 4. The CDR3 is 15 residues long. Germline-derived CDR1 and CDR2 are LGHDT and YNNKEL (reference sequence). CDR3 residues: CASSRGQGMNTEAFF. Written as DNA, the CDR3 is TGTGCCAGCAGCCGAGGACAGGGTATGAACACTGAAGCTTTCTTT.

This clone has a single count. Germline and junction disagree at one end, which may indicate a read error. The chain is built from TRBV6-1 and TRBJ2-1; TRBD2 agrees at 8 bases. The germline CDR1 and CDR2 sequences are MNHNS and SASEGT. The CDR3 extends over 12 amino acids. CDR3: CASSERGTRKIF. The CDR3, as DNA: TGTGCCAGCAGTGAAAGGGGGACTAGAAAGATCTTC.

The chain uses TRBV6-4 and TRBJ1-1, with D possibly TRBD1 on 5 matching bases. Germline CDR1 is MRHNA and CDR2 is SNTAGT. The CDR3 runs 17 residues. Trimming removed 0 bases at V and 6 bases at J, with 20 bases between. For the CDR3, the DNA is TGTGCCAGCAGTGACTCGTCTGCCCAGGGTGTTAAGGCTGAAGCTTTCTTT. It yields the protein CASSDSSAQGVKAEAFF.

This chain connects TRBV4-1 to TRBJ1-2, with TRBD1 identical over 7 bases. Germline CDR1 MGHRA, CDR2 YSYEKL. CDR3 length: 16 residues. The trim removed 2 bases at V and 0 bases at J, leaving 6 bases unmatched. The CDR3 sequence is CASSQKGTETNYGYTF. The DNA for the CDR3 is TGCGCCAGCAGCCAAAAAGGGACAGAGACTAACTATGGCTACACCTTC.